The 6 T cell receptor beta chains below come from one sample, sequenced in a study of shared clonotypes between healthy human individuals. This table comes from immunoSEQ multiplex PCR, and its TCRdb copy is limited to in-frame clones, with some not included. The sample has fewer than 500,000 clones; nearly 80% are singletons. The material sequenced was PBMCs. Source of these receptors: a woman between 35 and 50 years old in good health. Some clones in this sample may be carry-over from other donors' samples.

This chain joins TRBV5-5 and TRBJ2-7; 8 bases match TRBD1. Germline trimming cut 5 bases from V and 3 bases from J; bases unmatched to any gene: 10. The CDR3 totals 15 residues. CDR1 SGHKS and CDR2 YYEKEE come from the germline V gene (reference sequence). The CDR3 sequence: CASSRGQGHLYEQYF. The CDR3 coding sequence is TGTGCCAGCAGTCGAGGACAGGGACACCTCTACGAGCAGTACTTC.

The V call is TRBV9, the J call TRBJ1-4; D unresolved. This CDR3 is built from 14 residues. The V gene's germline CDR1 is SGDLS and CDR2 YYNGEE. The germline V and J ends were trimmed by 0 bases and 8 bases, with 11 bases remaining between them. The CDR3 nucleotides read TGTGCCAGCAGCGTAGATGAGGGAAAGGAAAAACTGTTTTTT. Encoded protein: CASSVDEGKEKLFF.

Written as DNA, the CDR3 is TGTGCCAGCAGCGTAGCACAGGGGGTCTATGGCTACACCTTC. Translated: CASSVAQGVYGYTF. V and J are TRBV9 and TRBJ1-2; TRBD1 aligns across 8 bases. The CDR3 is 14 amino acids. Looked up from germline, CDR1 is SGDLS and CDR2 is YYNGEE. Unmatched junction bases numbered 2, after V lost 0 bases and J lost 4 bases.

This clone came up a few times. Other DNA sequences in the sample encode the same CDR3. This chain connects TRBV9 to TRBJ2-1; 8 bases align to TRBD2. This CDR3 spans 15 amino acids. The V gene's germline CDR1 is SGDLS and CDR2 YYNGEE. With V trimmed by 0 bases and J by 3 bases, 2 bases remained unmatched. The CDR3 protein is CASSVVTSGYNEQFF. CDR3 in DNA: TGTGCCAGCAGCGTAGTCACTAGCGGCTACAATGAGCAGTTCTTC.

The rearrangement joins TRBV30 to TRBJ2-4, with TRBD2 matching 13 bases. With V trimmed by 3 bases and J by 3 bases, 11 bases remained unmatched. CDR1 and CDR2 from the germline V gene are GTSNPN and SVGIG (reference sequence). The CDR3 is 18 residues long. CDR3 residues: CAWSTGTSGTQSKNIQYF. In nucleotides, the CDR3 is TGTGCCTGGAGCACCGGGACTAGCGGGACACAAAGCAAAAACATTCAGTACTTC.

Turning to this clone: A junction end diverges from the germline sequence, so it may reflect a read error. The identical CDR3 is also encoded by other nucleotide sequences in the sample. This rearrangement joins TRBV30 to TRBJ1-3, with D uncertain. Germline V gene lookup returns CDR1 GTSNPN and CDR2 SVGIG (reference sequence). CDR3 length: 15 residues. In DNA form, the CDR3 reads TGTGCCTGGAGTGTGCGTGGGAACTCTGGAAACACCATATATTTC. Translation: CAWSVRGNSGNTIYF.